The 25 T cell receptor beta chains below all came from one sample that was sequenced in a study of PD-L1 blockade in urothelial cancer. TCRdb keeps only in-frame clones here, not all; method: immunoSEQ multiplex PCR. The sample holds 72,000 or so clones; around 87% are singletons and the top ten take about 15%. Time point described: pretreatment peripheral blood. The input for sequencing was PBMCs, taken around atezolizumab (anti-PD-L1) treatment. These receptors all come from a man in his 60s with urothelial cancer.

The genes are TRBV7-3 and TRBJ2-2; 11 bases are shared with TRBD1. V was pared by 6 bases and J by 4 bases, with 4 bases of the junction left unmatched. Germline V gene sequence: CDR1 SGHTA, CDR2 FQGTGA. CDR3 size: 15 residues. The CDR3 is CASRSGTGGTGELFF. The DNA for the CDR3 is TGTGCCAGCAGGTCCGGGACAGGGGGCACCGGGGAGCTGTTTTTT. The full variable domain, completed using reference TRBV7-3 and TRBJ2-2, is GAGVSQTPSNKVTEKGKYVELRCDPISGHTALYWYRQSLGQGPEFLIYFQGTGAADDSGLPNDRFFAVRPEGSVSTLKIQRTERGDSAVYLCASRSGTGGTGELFFGEGSRLTVL.

The CDR3 DNA reads TGTGCCAGCAGCGCCAGGGGGTTCTACGAGCAGTACTTC. Its translation is CASSARGFYEQYF. The chain combines TRBV7-9 with TRBJ2-7; 7 bases are a match to TRBD1. CDR3 length equals 13 residues. V shed 5 bases, J shed 3 bases, and the junction held 4 bases outside the gene matches. Germline CDR1 is SEHNR and CDR2 is FQNEAQ (reference sequence).

The genes are TRBV6-6 and TRBJ1-1; D ambiguous. Per the germline V gene, CDR1 is MNHNY and CDR2 is SVGAGI (reference sequence). The CDR3 spans 13 residues. V lost 6 bases to trimming and J lost 0 bases, with 8 bases between them. CDR3 nucleotides: TGTGCCAGCAGGGAGTTCATGAACACTGAAGCTTTCTTT. Protein sequence: CASREFMNTEAFF.

The genes are TRBV21-1 and TRBJ2-2; the table's D gene call, TRBD1, was not cross checked with the DNA. TRBV21-1 is shown as a pseudogene. This CDR3 has 16 residues. The CDR3 loop reads CASSKFRDKNTGELFF. CDR3 in DNA: TGTGCCAGCAGCAAATTCCGCGACAAGAACACCGGGGAGCTGTTTTTT.

This sequence joins TRBV7-3 and TRBJ2-2; TRBD2 agrees at 11 bases. CDR1 is SGHTA, CDR2 FQGTGA, per germline. V lost 3 bases and J lost 1; bases outside the gene matches: 1. The CDR3 loop spans 16 amino acids. CDR3 sequence (DNA): TGTGCCAGCAGCTTGACTAGCGGGATGAACACCGGGGAGCTGTTTTTT. It is translated as CASSLTSGMNTGELFF.

The V gene is TRBV5-1, the J gene TRBJ1-4; 10 nucleotides agree with TRBD1. Germline trimming cut 0 bases from V and 7 bases from J; bases unmatched to any gene: 3. The CDR3 sequence is 15 residues long. The germline V gene encodes CDR1 SGHRS and CDR2 YFSETQ. DNA for the CDR3: TGCGCCAGCAGCTTGGGCGGGACAGGGGTTGAAAAACTGTTTTTT. Translating gives CASSLGGTGVEKLFF.

The V call is TRBV7-2, the J call TRBJ2-2, with TRBD2 matching 8 bases. Trimming removed 2 bases from V and 7 bases from J; junction bases left unmatched: 6. The germline gives CDR1 SGHTA, CDR2 FQGNSA. CDR3 size: 15 residues. The CDR3 is CASSLSNGGDGELFF. DNA for the CDR3: TGTGCCAGCAGCTTATCTAACGGGGGGGACGGGGAGCTGTTTTTT.

CDR3 in DNA: TGTGCCAGCAGCCAAGATCTAGGTCGGGGAAACACCATATATTTT. Protein product: CASSQDLGRGNTIYF. The V gene is TRBV14, the J gene TRBJ1-3; D not certain. V lost 0 bases, J lost 4 bases, and 10 bases lay in between. The CDR3 extends over 15 amino acids. Germline V gene lookup returns CDR1 SGHDN and CDR2 FVKESK.

The V call is TRBV29-1, the J call TRBJ2-5; a possible D gene is TRBD1 (5 bases). Trimming removed 3 bases at V and 1 base at J, with 12 bases between. This CDR3 region has 14 residues. Germline V CDR1 and CDR2: SQVTM, ANQGSEA. For the CDR3, the DNA is TGCAGCGTTGATCAGGGTGGTGTCCAAGAGACCCAGTACTTC. Protein: CSVDQGGVQETQYF.

The CDR3 sequence: CASRGREALNTEAFF. The CDR3 coding sequence is TGTGCCAGTAGGGGTCGCGAGGCTTTGAACACTGAAGCTTTCTTT. J is TRBJ1-1 and V is TRBV19, with D unclear. Germline V lookup: CDR1 LNHDA, CDR2 SQIVND (reference sequence). V was shortened by 6 bases and J by 0 bases, with 14 bases between the two germline ends. This CDR3 spans 15 amino acids.

The rearrangement joins TRBV7-9 to TRBJ2-1, with 8 positions matching TRBD1. From germline, CDR1 is SEHNR and CDR2 FQNEAQ (reference sequence). After removal of 5 bases from V and 9 bases from J, the junction contained 18 bases not matched to a gene. The CDR3 contains 17 residues. This chain's CDR3 is CASSPRQGPRVGSEQFF. CDR3 nucleotide sequence: TGTGCCAGCAGCCCGCGACAGGGGCCCCGTGTTGGGTCTGAGCAGTTCTTC.

This clone was counted once. This chain links TRBV5-1 with TRBJ1-4, with 7 bases that match TRBD1. The CDR3 totals 15 residues. Trimming took 4 bases from V and 7 from J; bases not matched to a gene: 10. Germline V gene data show CDR1 as SGHRS and CDR2 as YFSETQ. DNA of the CDR3: TGCGCCAGCAGCAGCCAGGGACAGAGTTTTGAAAAACTGTTTTTT. It translates to CASSSQGQSFEKLFF.

This clone has just one count. The rearrangement uses TRBV5-6 and TRBJ2-5, with D possibly being TRBD1 (5 bases). Per the germline V gene, CDR1 is SGHDT and CDR2 is YYEEEE. The V and J ends lost 4 bases and 0 bases respectively, with 13 bases between them. The CDR3 extends over 15 amino acids. The CDR3 is CASSAPPTDQETQYF. For the CDR3, the DNA is TGTGCCAGCAGCGCACCTCCGACAGACCAAGAGACCCAGTACTTC.

The chain joins TRBV18 to TRBJ2-2, with D possibly TRBD1 on 5 matching bases. Trimming took 2 bases from V and 0 from J, leaving 13 bases between them. The V gene's germline CDR1 is KGHSH and CDR2 LQKENI. The CDR3 sequence is 17 residues long. The CDR3 reads CASSPAVAGTNTGELFF. CDR3 bases: TGTGCCAGCTCACCAGCTGTAGCAGGGACGAACACCGGGGAGCTGTTTTTT. Looking up the rest from reference TRBV18 and TRBJ2-2 gives the full variable domain: NAGVMQNPRHLVRRRGQEARLRCSPMKGHSHVYWYRQLPEEGLKFMVYLQKENIIDESGMPKERFSAEFPKEGPSILRIQQVVRGDSAAYFCASSPAVAGTNTGELFFGEGSRLTVL.

The chain has TRBV7-2 and TRBJ2-1; D possibly corresponds to TRBD2 (5 bases). Germline assignment: CDR1 SGHTA and CDR2 FQGNSA. The CDR3 runs 11 residues. V gave up 6 bases and J gave up 14 bases, with 14 bases separating them. The CDR3 DNA follows: TGTGCCAGCAGACGGGAAGTAGAAGAGTTCTTC. It encodes CASRREVEEFF.

This clone has a handful of counts. The rearrangement uses TRBV4-3 and TRBJ2-6; the D gene is possibly TRBD2 (6 bases). Trimming stripped 0 bases from V and 0 bases from J, with 6 bases between. The CDR3 extends over 16 amino acids. CDR1 is LGHNA, CDR2 YSLEER, per germline. CDR3 DNA sequence: TGCGCCAGCAGCCAAGAGGGGGGCTCTGGGGCCAACGTCCTGACTTTC. Its translation: CASSQEGGSGANVLTF.

This rearrangement joins TRBV7-8 to TRBJ2-7; D is undetermined. This CDR3 region has 12 residues. The V gene's germline CDR1 is SGHVS and CDR2 FQNEAQ. Trimming took 2 bases from V and 7 from J, leaving 9 bases between them. The CDR3 region has the DNA TGTGCCAGCAGCTTACTGAGATGGGAGCAGTACTTC. Its protein product is CASSLLRWEQYF.

The V call is TRBV2, the J call TRBJ1-1, with D uncertain. V lost 5 bases and J lost 0, with 7 bases in between. Germline CDR1 SNHLY, CDR2 FYNNEI. The CDR3 consists of 13 residues. The CDR3 sequence is CASSREVNTEAFF. In DNA, the CDR3 is TGTGCCAGCAGTAGGGAGGTGAACACTGAAGCTTTCTTT.

This clone came up once. This sample includes further DNA sequences coding for the same CDR3. The chain is built from TRBV29-1 and TRBJ1-1, with 10 bases lining up with TRBD1. J gave up 5 bases and V 3 bases, and 0 bases lay outside the gene matches. The CDR3 totals 12 residues. Germline V CDR1 and CDR2: SQVTM, ANQGSEA. As DNA, the CDR3 is TGCAGCGTTGAGGGACAGGGGACTGAAGCTTTCTTT. It codes for CSVEGQGTEAFF.

This clone was detected once. J is TRBJ2-7 and V is TRBV2; TRBD2 matches at 9 bases. J was trimmed by 7 bases and V by 3 bases; bases with no gene match: 7. The germline V gene encodes CDR1 SNHLY and CDR2 FYNNEI. The CDR3 has 14 amino acids. The CDR3 DNA sequence: TGTGCCAGCAGTGATCAAGCGGGGGGACTGGAGCAGTACTTC. It encodes CASSDQAGGLEQYF.

The chain has TRBV7-2 and TRBJ2-3; TRBD1 matches at 7 bases. The CDR3 is 14 amino acids. Trimming cost V 7 bases and J 1 base; bases outside gene matches: 5. Germline CDR1 SGHTA, CDR2 FQGNSA. The CDR3 coding sequence is TGTGCCAGCACTGAGCAGGGGGGCACAGATACGCAGTATTTT. Its protein is CASTEQGGTDTQYF. The variable domain in full, completed from reference TRBV7-2 and TRBJ2-3, reads GAGVSQSPSNKVTEKGKDVELRCDPISGHTALYWYRQSLGQGLEFLIYFQGNSAPDKSGLPSDRFSAERTGGSVSTLTIQRTQQEDSAVYLCASTEQGGTDTQYFGPGTRLTVL.

This clone has just one count. The J gene is TRBJ2-3, the V gene TRBV27, with 9 bases that match TRBD2. Germline V gene lookup returns CDR1 MNHEY and CDR2 SMNVEV (reference sequence). The ends lost 3 bases at V and 6 bases at J; junction bases unmatched: 7. The CDR3 is made up of 15 amino acids. The CDR3 nucleotides read TGTGCCAGCAGTTTCAGCGGGGGGCCACCGGATACGCAGTATTTT. It codes for CASSFSGGPPDTQYF.

V gene TRBV7-9 combines with J gene TRBJ2-5; D remains unclear. The germline V gene has CDR1 SEHNR and CDR2 FQNEAQ (reference sequence). V lost 1 base, J lost 0 bases, and 6 bases lay in between. This CDR3 spans 14 amino acids. Here the CDR3 reads CASSLEEYQETQYF. For the CDR3, the DNA is TGTGCCAGCAGCTTAGAGGAGTACCAAGAGACCCAGTACTTC.

This clone was detected only once. This chain connects TRBV19 to TRBJ2-1; D gene ambiguous. CDR3 size: 15 residues. V dropped 4 bases and J dropped 0 bases, with 10 bases sitting between them. CDR1 LNHDA and CDR2 SQIVND come from the germline V gene (reference sequence). As DNA, the CDR3 is TGTGCCAGTAGTACCAATGCAGGCTCCTACAATGAGCAGTTCTTC. This encodes CASSTNAGSYNEQFF.

This chain uses TRBV5-8 with TRBJ2-5, with 12 bases lining up with TRBD2. V lost 0 bases to trimming and J lost 5 bases; unmatched junction nucleotides: 5. CDR1 is SGHTS and CDR2 is YDEGEE in the germline V gene. CDR3 length: 16 residues. CDR3 coding DNA: TGTGCCAGCAGCTTGGGACTAGCGGGGGATGCGGAGACCCAGTACTTC. Translation: CASSLGLAGDAETQYF. Full variable domain (remainder filled in from reference TRBV5-8 and TRBJ2-5): EAGVTQSPTHLIKTRGQQATLRCSPISGHTSVYWYQQALGLGLQFLLWYDEGEERNRGNFPPRFSGRQFPNYSSELNVNALELEDSALYLCASSLGLAGDAETQYFGPGTRLLVL.